A single sample gave rise to the 3 T cell receptor beta chains below, sequenced in a study of T cells in Graves' hyperthyroidism and ophthalmopathy. The TCR beta CDR3 regions underwent amplification using RNA transcripts as the source. HTBI primers were the set used in a first-round RT-PCR of the TCR CDR3. MiXCR, applied by TCRdb to the multiplex PCR reads, yields one record per CDR3 protein. The sample records about 400,000 distinct CDR3 sequences, 20% to 30% being singletons. The sequencing sample was made of blood. The receptors were sampled from a man in his forties or fifties with Graves' hyperthyroidism.

V is TRBV2 and J is TRBJ1-2; D remains ambiguous. Germline loops: CDR1 SNHLY, CDR2 FYNNEI. The CDR3 length is 16 residues. V was shortened by 6 bases and J by 2 bases, with 19 bases between the two germline ends. The CDR3 DNA is TGTGCCAGCAGCGGCGACCCGGACGGATTGAACTATGGCTACACCTTC. Protein sequence: CASSGDPDGLNYGYTF. Full variable domain (outside the CDR3, taken from reference TRBV2 and TRBJ1-2): EPEVTQTPSHQVTQMGQEVILRCVPISNHLYFYWYRQILGQKVEFLVSFYNNEISEKSEIFDDQFSVERPDGSNFTLKIRSTKLEDSAMYFCASSGDPDGLNYGYTFGSGTRLTVV.

This clonotype was observed at least ten times. The chain joins TRBV19 to TRBJ2-7, with 7 bases lining up with TRBD1. From germline, CDR1 is LNHDA and CDR2 SQIVND (reference sequence). V was clipped by 9 bases and J by 1 base; unmatched bases: 6. The CDR3 contains 13 residues. CDR3 sequence (DNA): TGTGCCAGCAGCCGGGACAGTTCCTACGAGCAGTACTTC. It translates to CASSRDSSYEQYF.

This clonotype has at least ten counts. The chain combines TRBV24-1 with TRBJ2-7; 7 bases map to TRBD2. This CDR3 contains 13 residues. Germline V CDR1 and CDR2: KGHDR, SFDVKD. V was clipped by 5 bases and J by 8 bases; unmatched bases: 8. The chain's CDR3 is CATSAPESGKQYF. CDR3 nucleotides: TGTGCCACCAGTGCCCCTGAAAGCGGGAAGCAGTACTTC.